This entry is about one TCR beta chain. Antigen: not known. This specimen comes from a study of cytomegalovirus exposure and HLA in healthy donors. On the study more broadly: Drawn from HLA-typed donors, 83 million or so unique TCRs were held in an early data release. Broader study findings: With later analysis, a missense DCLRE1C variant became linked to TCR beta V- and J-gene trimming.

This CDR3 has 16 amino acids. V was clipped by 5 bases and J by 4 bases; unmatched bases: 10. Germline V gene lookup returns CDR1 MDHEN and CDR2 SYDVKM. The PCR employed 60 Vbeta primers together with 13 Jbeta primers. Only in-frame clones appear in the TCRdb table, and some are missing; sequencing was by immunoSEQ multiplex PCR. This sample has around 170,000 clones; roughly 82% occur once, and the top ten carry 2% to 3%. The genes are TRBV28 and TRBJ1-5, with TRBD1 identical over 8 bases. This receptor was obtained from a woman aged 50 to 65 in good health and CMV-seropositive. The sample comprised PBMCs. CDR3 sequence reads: CASSGWTGIWNQPQHF. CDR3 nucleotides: TGTGCCAGCAGTGGGTGGACAGGGATTTGGAATCAGCCCCAGCATTTT.